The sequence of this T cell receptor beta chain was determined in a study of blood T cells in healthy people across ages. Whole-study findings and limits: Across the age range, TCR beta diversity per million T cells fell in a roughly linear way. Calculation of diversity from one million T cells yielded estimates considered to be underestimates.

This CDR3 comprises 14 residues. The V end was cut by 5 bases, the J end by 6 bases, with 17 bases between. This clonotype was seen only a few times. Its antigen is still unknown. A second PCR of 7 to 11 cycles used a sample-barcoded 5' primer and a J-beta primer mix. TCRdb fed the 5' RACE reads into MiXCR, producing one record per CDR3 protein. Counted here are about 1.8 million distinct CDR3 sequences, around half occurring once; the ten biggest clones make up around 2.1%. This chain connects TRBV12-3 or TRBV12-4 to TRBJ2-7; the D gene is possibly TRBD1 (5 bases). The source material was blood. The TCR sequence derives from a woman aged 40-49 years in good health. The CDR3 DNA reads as TGTGCCAGCAGTCCAGTTCAGGGTCTCGGCGAGCAGTACTTC. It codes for CASSPVQGLGEQYF.